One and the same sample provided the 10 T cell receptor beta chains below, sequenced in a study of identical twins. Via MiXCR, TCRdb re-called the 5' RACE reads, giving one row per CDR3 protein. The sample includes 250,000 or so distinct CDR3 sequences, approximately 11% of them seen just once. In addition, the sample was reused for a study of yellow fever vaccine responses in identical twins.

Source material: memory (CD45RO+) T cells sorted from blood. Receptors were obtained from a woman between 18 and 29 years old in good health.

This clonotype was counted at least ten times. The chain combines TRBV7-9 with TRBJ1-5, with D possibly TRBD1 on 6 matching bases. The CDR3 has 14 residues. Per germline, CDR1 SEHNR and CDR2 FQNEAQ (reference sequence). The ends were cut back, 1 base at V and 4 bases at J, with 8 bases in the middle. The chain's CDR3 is CASSLDRENQPQHF. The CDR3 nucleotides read TGTGCCAGCAGCTTAGACAGGGAGAATCAGCCCCAGCATTTT.

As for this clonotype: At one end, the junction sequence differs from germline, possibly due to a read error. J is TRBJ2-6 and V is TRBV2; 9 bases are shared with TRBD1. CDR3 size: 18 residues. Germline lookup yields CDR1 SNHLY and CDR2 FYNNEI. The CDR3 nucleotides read TGTGCCTGCAGTGGCCGGGACAGGGTATCCTCTGGGGCCAACGTCCTGACTTTC. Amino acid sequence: CACSGRDRVSSGANVLTF.

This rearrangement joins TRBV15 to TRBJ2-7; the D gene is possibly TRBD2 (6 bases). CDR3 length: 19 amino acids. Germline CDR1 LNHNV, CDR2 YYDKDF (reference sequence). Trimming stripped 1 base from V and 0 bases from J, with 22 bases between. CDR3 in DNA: TGTGCCACCAGCAGAGGCGGCGGGGCACAGACACACTTCTCCTACGAGCAGTACTTC. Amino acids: CATSRGGGAQTHFSYEQYF.

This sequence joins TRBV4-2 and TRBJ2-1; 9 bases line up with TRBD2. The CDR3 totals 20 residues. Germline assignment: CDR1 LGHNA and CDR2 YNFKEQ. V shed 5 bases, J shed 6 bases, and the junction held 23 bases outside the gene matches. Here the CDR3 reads CASSTAWREGLVELANEQFF. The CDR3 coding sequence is TGTGCCAGCAGCACTGCGTGGCGGGAGGGCCTAGTTGAGTTGGCCAATGAGCAGTTCTTC.

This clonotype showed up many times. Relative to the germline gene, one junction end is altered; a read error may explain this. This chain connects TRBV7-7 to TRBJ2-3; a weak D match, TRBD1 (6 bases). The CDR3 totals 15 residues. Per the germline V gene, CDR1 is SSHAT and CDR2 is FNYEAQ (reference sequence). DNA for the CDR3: TGTGCTAGCAGCCCCGGAACAGGGCCCACAGATACGCAGTATTTT. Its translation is CASSPGTGPTDTQYF.

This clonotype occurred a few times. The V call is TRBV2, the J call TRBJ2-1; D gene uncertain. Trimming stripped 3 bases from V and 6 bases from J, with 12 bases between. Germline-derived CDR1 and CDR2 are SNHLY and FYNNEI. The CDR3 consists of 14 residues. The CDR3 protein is CASSEGLGFNEQFF. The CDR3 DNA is TGTGCCAGCAGTGAGGGCTTGGGGTTCAATGAGCAGTTCTTC.

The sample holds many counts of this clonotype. The DNA of the CDR3 is TGTGCCAGCAGCCCTAGGGGAGGGTCAAATCTGTTTTTT. Its protein is CASSPRGGSNLFF. The V call is TRBV12-3 or TRBV12-4, the J call TRBJ1-4, with D possibly matching TRBD1 (5 bases). There are 13 residues in the CDR3. Trimming left V 6 bases short and J 14 bases short, with 19 bases between.

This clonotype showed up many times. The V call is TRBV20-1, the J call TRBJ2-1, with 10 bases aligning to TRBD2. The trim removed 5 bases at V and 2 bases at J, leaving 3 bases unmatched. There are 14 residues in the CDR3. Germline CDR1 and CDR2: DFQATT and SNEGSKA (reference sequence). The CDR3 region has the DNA TGCAGTGCTCCACTAGCGGGGCCCTACAATGAGCAGTTCTTC. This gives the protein CSAPLAGPYNEQFF.

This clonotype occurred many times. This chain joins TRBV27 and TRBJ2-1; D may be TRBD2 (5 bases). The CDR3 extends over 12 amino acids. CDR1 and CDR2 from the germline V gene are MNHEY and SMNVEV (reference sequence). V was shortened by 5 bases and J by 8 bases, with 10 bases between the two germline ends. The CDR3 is CASSVRGDEQFF. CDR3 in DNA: TGTGCCAGCAGTGTCCGGGGTGATGAGCAGTTCTTC.

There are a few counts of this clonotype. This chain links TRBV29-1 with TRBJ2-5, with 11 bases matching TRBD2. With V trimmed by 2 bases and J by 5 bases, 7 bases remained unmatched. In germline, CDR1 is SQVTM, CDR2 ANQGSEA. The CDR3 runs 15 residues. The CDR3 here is CSVEFASGRLETQYF. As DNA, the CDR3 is TGCAGCGTTGAATTTGCTAGCGGGAGGTTGGAGACCCAGTACTTC. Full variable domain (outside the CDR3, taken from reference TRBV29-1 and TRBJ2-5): SAVISQKPSRDICQRGTSLTIQCQVDSQVTMMFWYRQQPGQSLTLIATANQGSEATYESGFVIDKFPISRPNLTFSTLTVSNMSPEDSSIYLCSVEFASGRLETQYFGPGTRLLVL.